This T cell receptor beta chain was captured by sequencing in a study of chemoradiotherapy in HPV16-positive cancers. General study findings and limits: Candidate HPV-specific clones and E7-related TCR motifs grew in tumor during treatment.

Measured with immunoSEQ multiplex PCR; TCRdb has only the in-frame clones, and not every one. The sample yields roughly 9,000 clones, around 71% seen once. A remark on this clone: Antigen unknown.

Germline V gene data show CDR1 as SGDLS and CDR2 as YYNGEE. The junction had 5 bases not matched to a gene; V was cut back by 4 bases and J by 2 bases. The CDR3 totals 15 residues. V and J are TRBV9 and TRBJ2-5; 10 nucleotides align to TRBD2. The sequence came from a human donor with HPV-associated anogenital cancer. This material was obtained from a patient who underwent chemoradiotherapy. The DNA of the CDR3 is TGTGCCAGCAGCCCCATAGCGGGGGGACAAGAGACCCAGTACTTC. It is translated as CASSPIAGGQETQYF.